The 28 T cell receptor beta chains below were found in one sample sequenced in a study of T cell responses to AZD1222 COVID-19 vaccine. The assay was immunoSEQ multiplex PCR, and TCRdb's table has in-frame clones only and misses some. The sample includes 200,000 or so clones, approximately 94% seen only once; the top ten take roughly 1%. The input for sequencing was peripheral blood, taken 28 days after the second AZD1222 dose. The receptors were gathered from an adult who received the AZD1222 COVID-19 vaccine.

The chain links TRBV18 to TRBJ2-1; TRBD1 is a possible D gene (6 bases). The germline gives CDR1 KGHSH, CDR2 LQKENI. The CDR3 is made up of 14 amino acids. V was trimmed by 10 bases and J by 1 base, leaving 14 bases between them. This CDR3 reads CATSGQLSYNEQFF. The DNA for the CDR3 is TGTGCCACCTCCGGACAGCTATCCTACAATGAGCAGTTCTTC. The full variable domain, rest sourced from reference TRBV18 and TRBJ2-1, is NAGVMQNPRHLVRRRGQEARLRCSPMKGHSHVYWYRQLPEEGLKFMVYLQKENIIDESGMPKERFSAEFPKEGPSILRIQQVVRGDSAAYFCATSGQLSYNEQFFGPGTRLTVL.

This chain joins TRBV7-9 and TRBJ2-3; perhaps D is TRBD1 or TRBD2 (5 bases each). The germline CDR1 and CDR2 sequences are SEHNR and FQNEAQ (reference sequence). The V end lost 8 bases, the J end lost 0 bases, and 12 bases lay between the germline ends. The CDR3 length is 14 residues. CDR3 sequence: CASLGAGSTDTQYF. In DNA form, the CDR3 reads TGTGCCAGCCTCGGGGCAGGGAGCACAGATACGCAGTATTTT. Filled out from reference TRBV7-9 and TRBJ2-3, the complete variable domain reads DTGVSQNPRHKITKRGQNVTFRCDPISEHNRLYWYRQTLGQGPEFLTYFQNEAQLEKSRLLSDRFSAERPKGSFSTLEIQRTEQGDSAMYLCASLGAGSTDTQYFGPGTRLTVL.

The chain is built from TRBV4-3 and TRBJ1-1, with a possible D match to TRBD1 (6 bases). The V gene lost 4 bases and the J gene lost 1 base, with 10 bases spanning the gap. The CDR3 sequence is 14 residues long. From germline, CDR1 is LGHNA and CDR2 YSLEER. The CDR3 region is CASSLGQRNTEAFF. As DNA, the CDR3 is TGCGCCAGCAGCCTTGGACAGAGGAACACTGAAGCTTTCTTT.

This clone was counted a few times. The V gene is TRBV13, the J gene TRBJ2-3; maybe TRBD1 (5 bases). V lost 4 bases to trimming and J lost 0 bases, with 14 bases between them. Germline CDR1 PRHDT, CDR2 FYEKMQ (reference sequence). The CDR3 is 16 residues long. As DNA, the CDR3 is TGTGCCAGCAGCTCCCCTAAGGGGTTTAGCACAGATACGCAGTATTTT. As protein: CASSSPKGFSTDTQYF.

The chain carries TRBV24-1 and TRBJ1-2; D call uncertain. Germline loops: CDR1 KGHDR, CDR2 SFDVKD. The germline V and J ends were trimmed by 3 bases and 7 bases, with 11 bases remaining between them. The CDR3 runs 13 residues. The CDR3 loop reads CATSDVLLGGYTF. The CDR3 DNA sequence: TGTGCCACCAGTGATGTCCTGCTCGGTGGCTACACCTTC.

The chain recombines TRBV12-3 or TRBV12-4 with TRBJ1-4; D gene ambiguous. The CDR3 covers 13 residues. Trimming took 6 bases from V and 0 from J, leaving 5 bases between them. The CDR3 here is CASRAPTNEKLFF. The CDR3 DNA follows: TGTGCCAGCAGAGCACCAACTAATGAAAAACTGTTTTTT.

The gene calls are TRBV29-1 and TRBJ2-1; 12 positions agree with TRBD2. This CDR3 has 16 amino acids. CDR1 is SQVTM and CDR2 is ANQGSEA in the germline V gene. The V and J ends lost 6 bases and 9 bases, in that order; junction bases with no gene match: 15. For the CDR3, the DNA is TGCAGCGTGTTGTTCCGACTAGCGGGGGTTCAGGGTGAGCAGTTCTTC. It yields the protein CSVLFRLAGVQGEQFF.

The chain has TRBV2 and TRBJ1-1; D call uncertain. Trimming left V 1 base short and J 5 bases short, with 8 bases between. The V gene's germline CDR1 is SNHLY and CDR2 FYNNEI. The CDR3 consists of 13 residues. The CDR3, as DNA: TGTGCCAGCAGTGAAGGGTCATGGACTGAAGCTTTCTTT. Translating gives CASSEGSWTEAFF. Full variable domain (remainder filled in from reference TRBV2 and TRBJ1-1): EPEVTQTPSHQVTQMGQEVILRCVPISNHLYFYWYRQILGQKVEFLVSFYNNEISEKSEIFDDQFSVERPDGSNFTLKIRSTKLEDSAMYFCASSEGSWTEAFFGQGTRLTVV.

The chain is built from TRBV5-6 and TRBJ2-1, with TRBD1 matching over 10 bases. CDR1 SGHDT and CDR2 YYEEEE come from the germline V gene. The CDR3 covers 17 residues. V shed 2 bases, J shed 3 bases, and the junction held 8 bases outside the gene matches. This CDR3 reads CASSLPGTGAFYNEQFF. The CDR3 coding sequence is TGTGCCAGCAGCTTACCCGGGACAGGGGCTTTCTACAATGAGCAGTTCTTC.

The CDR3 is CASRVQGQGNSPLHF. CDR3 DNA: TGTGCCAGCAGGGTTCAGGGACAGGGGAATTCACCCCTCCACTTT. J is TRBJ1-6 and V is TRBV28; the match to TRBD1 covers 10 bases. V was pared by 6 bases and J by 7 bases, with 6 bases of the junction left unmatched. Germline CDR1 is MDHEN and CDR2 is SYDVKM. This CDR3 has 15 amino acids.

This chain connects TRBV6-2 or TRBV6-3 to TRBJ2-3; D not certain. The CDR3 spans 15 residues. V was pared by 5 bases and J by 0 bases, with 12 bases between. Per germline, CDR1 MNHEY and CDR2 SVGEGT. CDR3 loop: CASSIWGSSTDTQYF. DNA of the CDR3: TGTGCCAGCAGTATTTGGGGATCCAGCACAGATACGCAGTATTTT.

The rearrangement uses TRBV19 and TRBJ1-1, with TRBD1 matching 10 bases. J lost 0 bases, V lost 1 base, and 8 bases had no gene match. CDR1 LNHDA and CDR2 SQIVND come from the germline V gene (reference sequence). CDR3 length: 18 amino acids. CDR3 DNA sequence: TGTGCCAGTAGTATAGTAGTGGGGACAGGGGTGATGAACACTGAAGCTTTCTTT. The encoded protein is CASSIVVGTGVMNTEAFF.

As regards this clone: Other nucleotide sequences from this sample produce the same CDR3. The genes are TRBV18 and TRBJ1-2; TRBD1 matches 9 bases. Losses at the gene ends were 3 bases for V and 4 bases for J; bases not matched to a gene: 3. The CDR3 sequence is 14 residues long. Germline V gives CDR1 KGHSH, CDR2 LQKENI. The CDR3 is CASSPPGQGYGYTF. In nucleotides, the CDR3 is TGTGCCAGCTCACCCCCGGGACAGGGCTATGGCTACACCTTC.

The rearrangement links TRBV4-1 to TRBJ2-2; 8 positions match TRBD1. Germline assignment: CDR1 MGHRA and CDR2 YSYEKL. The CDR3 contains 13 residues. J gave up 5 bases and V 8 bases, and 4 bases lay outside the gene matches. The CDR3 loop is CASGQGITGELFF. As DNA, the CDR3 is TGCGCCAGCGGACAGGGAATAACCGGGGAGCTGTTTTTT.

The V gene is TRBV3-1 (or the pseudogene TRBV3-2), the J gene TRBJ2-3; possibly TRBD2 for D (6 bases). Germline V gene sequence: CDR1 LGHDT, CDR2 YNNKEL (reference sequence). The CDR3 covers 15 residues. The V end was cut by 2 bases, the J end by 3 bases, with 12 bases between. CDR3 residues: CASSQRLVGTDTQYF. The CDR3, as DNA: TGTGCCAGCAGCCAAAGACTAGTGGGGACAGATACGCAGTATTTT.

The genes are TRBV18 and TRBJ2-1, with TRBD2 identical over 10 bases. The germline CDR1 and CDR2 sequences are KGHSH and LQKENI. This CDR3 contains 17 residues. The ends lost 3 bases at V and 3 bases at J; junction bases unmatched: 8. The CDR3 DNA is TGTGCCAGCTCACCGAGGGAGCGGGGGGGCATCTACAATGAGCAGTTCTTC. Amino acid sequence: CASSPRERGGIYNEQFF.

CDR3 amino acids: CASSIGGRGNIQYF. Here the CDR3 DNA reads TGTGCCAGCAGTATAGGGGGCCGCGGAAACATTCAGTACTTC. The rearrangement links TRBV27 to TRBJ2-4; TRBD1 aligns across 7 bases. The CDR3 loop spans 14 amino acids. CDR1 is MNHEY, CDR2 SMNVEV, per germline (reference sequence). J gave up 6 bases and V 5 bases, and 7 bases lay outside the gene matches.

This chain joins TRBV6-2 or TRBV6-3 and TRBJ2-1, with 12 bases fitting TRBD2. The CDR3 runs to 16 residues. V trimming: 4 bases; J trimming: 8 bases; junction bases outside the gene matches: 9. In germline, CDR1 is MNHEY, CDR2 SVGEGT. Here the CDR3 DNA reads TGTGCCAGCAGTTTCCCGGCTAGCGGGGGGGCCCATGAGCAGTTCTTC. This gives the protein CASSFPASGGAHEQFF.

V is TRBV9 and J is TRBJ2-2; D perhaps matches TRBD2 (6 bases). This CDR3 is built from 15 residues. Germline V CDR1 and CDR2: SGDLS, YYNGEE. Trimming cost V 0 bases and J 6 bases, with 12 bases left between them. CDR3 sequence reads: CASSVGFAGPGELFF. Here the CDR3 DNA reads TGTGCCAGCAGCGTAGGGTTTGCGGGACCCGGGGAGCTGTTTTTT. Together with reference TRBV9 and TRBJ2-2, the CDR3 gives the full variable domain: DSGVTQTPKHLITATGQRVTLRCSPRSGDLSVYWYQQSLDQGLQFLIQYYNGEERAKGNILERFSAQQFPDLHSELNLSSLELGDSALYFCASSVGFAGPGELFFGEGSRLTVL.

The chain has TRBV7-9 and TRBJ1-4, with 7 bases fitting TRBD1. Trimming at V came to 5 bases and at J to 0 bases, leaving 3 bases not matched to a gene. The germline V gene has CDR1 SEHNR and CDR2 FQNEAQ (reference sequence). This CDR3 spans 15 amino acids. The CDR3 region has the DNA TGTGCCAGCAGCGCCGGGACAGCAACTAATGAAAAACTGTTTTTT. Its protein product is CASSAGTATNEKLFF.

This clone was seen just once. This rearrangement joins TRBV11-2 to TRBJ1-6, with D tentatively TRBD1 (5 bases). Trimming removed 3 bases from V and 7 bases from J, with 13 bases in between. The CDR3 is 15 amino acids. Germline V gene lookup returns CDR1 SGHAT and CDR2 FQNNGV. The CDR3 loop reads CASSFGRGGNSPLHF. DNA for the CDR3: TGTGCCAGCAGCTTTGGGAGGGGTGGGAATTCACCCCTCCACTTT.

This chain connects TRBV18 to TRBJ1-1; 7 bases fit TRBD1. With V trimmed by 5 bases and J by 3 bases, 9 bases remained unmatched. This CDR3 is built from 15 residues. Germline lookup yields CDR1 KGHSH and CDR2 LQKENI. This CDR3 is CASSRDSPGDTEAFF. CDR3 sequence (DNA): TGTGCCAGCTCAAGGGACAGTCCGGGGGACACTGAAGCTTTCTTT.

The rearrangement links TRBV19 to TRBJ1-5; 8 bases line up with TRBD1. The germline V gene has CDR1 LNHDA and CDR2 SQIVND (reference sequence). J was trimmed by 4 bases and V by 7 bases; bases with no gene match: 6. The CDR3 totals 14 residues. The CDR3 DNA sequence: TGTGCCAGTACCCCGACAGGGGAGAATCAGCCCCAGCATTTT. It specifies CASTPTGENQPQHF. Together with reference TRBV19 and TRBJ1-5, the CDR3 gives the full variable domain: DGGITQSPKYLFRKEGQNVTLSCEQNLNHDAMYWYRQDPGQGLRLIYYSQIVNDFQKGDIAEGYSVSREKKESFPLTVTSAQKNPTAFYLCASTPTGENQPQHFGDGTRLSIL.

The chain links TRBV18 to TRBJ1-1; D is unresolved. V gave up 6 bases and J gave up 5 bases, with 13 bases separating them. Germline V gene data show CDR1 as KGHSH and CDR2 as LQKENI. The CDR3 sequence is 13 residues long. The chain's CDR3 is CASSVGGSTEAFF. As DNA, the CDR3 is TGTGCCAGCTCGGTAGGTGGGTCGACTGAAGCTTTCTTT. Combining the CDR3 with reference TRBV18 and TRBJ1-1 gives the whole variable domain NAGVMQNPRHLVRRRGQEARLRCSPMKGHSHVYWYRQLPEEGLKFMVYLQKENIIDESGMPKERFSAEFPKEGPSILRIQQVVRGDSAAYFCASSVGGSTEAFFGQGTRLTVV.

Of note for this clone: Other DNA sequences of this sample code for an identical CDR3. The CDR3 DNA is TGTGCCAGCAGTCTCAATACGCAGTATTTT. Translation gives CASSLNTQYF. The chain has TRBV28 and TRBJ2-3; D remains unclear. CDR1 and CDR2 (germline): MDHEN, SYDVKM. The V and J ends lost 5 bases and 7 bases respectively, with 4 bases between them. The CDR3 has 10 amino acids.

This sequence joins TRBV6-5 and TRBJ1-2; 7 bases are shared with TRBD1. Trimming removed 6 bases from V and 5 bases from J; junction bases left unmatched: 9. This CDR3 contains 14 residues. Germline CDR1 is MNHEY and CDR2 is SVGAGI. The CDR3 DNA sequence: TGTGCCAGCAGCCCAGGGGACAGAGGATATGGCTACACCTTC. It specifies CASSPGDRGYGYTF.

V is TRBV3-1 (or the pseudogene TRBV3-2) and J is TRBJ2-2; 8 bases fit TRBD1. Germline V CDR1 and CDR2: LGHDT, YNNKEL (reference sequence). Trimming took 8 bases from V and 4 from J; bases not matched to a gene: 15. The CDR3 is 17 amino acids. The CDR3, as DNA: TGTGCCAGCCCTCTATTCAGGGGGCGTGAGGGCACCGGGGAGCTGTTTTTT. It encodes CASPLFRGREGTGELFF.

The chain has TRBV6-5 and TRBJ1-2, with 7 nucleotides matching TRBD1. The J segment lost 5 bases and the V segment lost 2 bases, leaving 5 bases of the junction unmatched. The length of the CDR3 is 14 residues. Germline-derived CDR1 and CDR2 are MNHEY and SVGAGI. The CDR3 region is CASSYDRDFYGYTF. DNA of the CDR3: TGTGCCAGCAGTTACGACAGGGATTTTTATGGCTACACCTTC.